Each of the 30 T cell receptor beta chains below was sequenced from the same sample in a study of STAT5B mutations in CD4+ large granular lymphocyte leukemia. The repertoire was sequenced with immunoSEQ multiplex PCR; TCRdb's copy has only in-frame clones and lacks some. The repertoire holds tens of thousands of clones, with roughly nine tenths as singletons. Sequenced input: CD4+ T cells from blood buffy coats. These receptors all come from a human donor in good health.

J is TRBJ2-1 and V is TRBV29-1; D tentatively fits TRBD1 or TRBD2 (5 bases each). The CDR3 is 12 amino acids. Trimming took off 5 bases at V and 7 bases at J, with 12 bases between the two ends. Germline loops: CDR1 SQVTM, CDR2 ANQGSEA. CDR3 DNA: TGCAGCGTTCGGGACGGCGTTAATGAGCAGTTCTTC. It codes for CSVRDGVNEQFF.

This clone was observed a few times. The rearrangement uses TRBV7-8 and TRBJ2-7, with TRBD2 as a possible D gene (5 bases). This CDR3 spans 15 amino acids. The V gene's germline CDR1 is SGHVS and CDR2 FQNEAQ. Trimming removed 1 base from V and 3 bases from J, with 13 bases in between. For the CDR3, the DNA is TGTGCCAGCAGCTTAGGGTCGGACTCCTTCTACGAGCAGTACTTC. Translating gives CASSLGSDSFYEQYF.

CDR3: CASSQGNTGELFF. CDR3 nucleotides: TGTGCCAGCAGCCAGGGCAACACCGGGGAGCTGTTTTTT. The chain links TRBV7-2 to TRBJ2-2; possibly TRBD1 for D (5 bases). The germline gives CDR1 SGHTA, CDR2 FQGNSA. The CDR3 is made up of 13 amino acids. Deletions cut 5 bases from V and 2 bases from J, with 6 bases between.

This rearrangement joins TRBV6-1 to TRBJ1-4; tentative D call: TRBD1 (5 bases). The CDR3 is 14 residues long. Trimming removed 3 bases at V and 7 bases at J, with 12 bases between. Germline lookup yields CDR1 MNHNS and CDR2 SASEGT. CDR3 sequence reads: CASSEQGFGEKLFF. CDR3 coding DNA: TGTGCCAGCAGTGAGCAGGGTTTCGGTGAAAAACTGTTTTTT.

J is TRBJ2-2 and V is TRBV5-1, with a possible D match to TRBD1 (6 bases). Trimming took off 0 bases at V and 5 bases at J, with 11 bases between the two ends. The CDR3 covers 15 residues. Germline V gene sequence: CDR1 SGHRS, CDR2 YFSETQ. CDR3 sequence: CASSLGGLDTGELFF. In DNA, the CDR3 is TGCGCCAGCAGCTTGGGGGGGCTCGATACCGGGGAGCTGTTTTTT.

This chain connects TRBV7-2 to TRBJ2-7; D uncertain. The V end lost 8 bases, the J end lost 2 bases, and 13 bases lay between the germline ends. Germline V lookup: CDR1 SGHTA, CDR2 FQGNSA. The CDR3 loop spans 13 amino acids. The CDR3 spells CASAQGLPYEQYF. DNA for the CDR3: TGTGCCAGCGCCCAAGGGCTGCCCTACGAGCAGTACTTC.

The sample holds a few counts of this clone. V is TRBV29-1 and J is TRBJ1-4; D remains ambiguous. Germline CDR1 is SQVTM and CDR2 is ANQGSEA. V lost 4 bases to trimming and J lost 11 bases, with 17 bases between them. This CDR3 has 13 residues. The DNA of the CDR3 is TGCAGCGTTGGAGCCAGTTTTGGGCCCAAACTGTTTTTT. Its protein is CSVGASFGPKLFF.

The rearrangement links TRBV27 to TRBJ2-3, with 9 bases lining up with TRBD2. The CDR3 extends over 16 amino acids. CDR1 is MNHEY and CDR2 is SMNVEV in the germline V gene (reference sequence). Losses at the gene ends were 3 bases for V and 2 bases for J; bases not matched to a gene: 6. The CDR3, as DNA: TGTGCCAGCAGTTTCTCCGGGACTAGCCCCACAGATACGCAGTATTTT. Protein product: CASSFSGTSPTDTQYF.

The V and J genes are TRBV6-5 and TRBJ1-5, with D uncertain. CDR1 is MNHEY, CDR2 SVGAGI, per germline. The V and J ends lost 4 bases and 0 bases respectively, with 7 bases between them. The CDR3 length is 14 residues. CDR3: CASSFGNSNQPQHF. The CDR3 region has the DNA TGTGCCAGCAGTTTCGGGAATAGCAATCAGCCCCAGCATTTT.

J is TRBJ2-1 and V is TRBV9; tentative D call: TRBD2 (6 bases). Trimming shortened V by 4 bases and J by 10 bases, and 18 bases separated the two germline ends. Germline V CDR1 and CDR2: SGDLS, YYNGEE. The CDR3 consists of 14 residues. This CDR3 is CASSNRASVGEQFF. CDR3 DNA: TGTGCCAGCAGCAACCGAGCTAGCGTCGGCGAGCAGTTCTTC.

This sequence joins TRBV7-3 and TRBJ2-5; TRBD1 agrees at 8 bases. V shed 5 bases and J 2 bases; nucleotides not matched to a gene: 4. The CDR3 spans 14 residues. Germline values: CDR1 SGHTA, CDR2 FQGTGA. CDR3: CASSQGQGQETQYF. DNA of the CDR3: TGTGCCAGCAGCCAAGGACAGGGTCAAGAGACCCAGTACTTC.

The V call is TRBV9, the J call TRBJ1-1; no clear D gene. CDR3 length: 11 amino acids. The germline CDR1 and CDR2 sequences are SGDLS and YYNGEE. Trimming cost V 4 bases and J 7 bases, with 8 bases left between them. CDR3 sequence reads: CASSPAGEAFF. CDR3 nucleotides: TGTGCCAGCAGCCCCGCCGGTGAAGCTTTCTTT. The variable domain in full, with the rest retrieved from reference TRBV9 and TRBJ1-1, is DSGVTQTPKHLITATGQRVTLRCSPRSGDLSVYWYQQSLDQGLQFLIQYYNGEERAKGNILERFSAQQFPDLHSELNLSSLELGDSALYFCASSPAGEAFFGQGTRLTVV.

The chain employs TRBV5-1 and TRBJ2-6; D is unresolved. The CDR3 has 15 amino acids. The germline gives CDR1 SGHRS, CDR2 YFSETQ. Trimming removed 1 base at V and 0 bases at J, with 5 bases between. The CDR3 loop is CASSLMTSGANVLTF. CDR3 in DNA: TGCGCCAGCAGCTTGATGACCTCTGGGGCCAACGTCCTGACTTTC.

CDR3 loop: CATSRDLGQGQETQYF. The CDR3 nucleotides are TGTGCCACCAGCAGAGACCTGGGACAGGGCCAAGAGACCCAGTACTTC. The chain couples TRBV15 to TRBJ2-5, with TRBD1 identical over 9 bases. The germline V gene encodes CDR1 LNHNV and CDR2 YYDKDF (reference sequence). Trimming cost V 0 bases and J 1 base; bases outside gene matches: 3. The CDR3 covers 16 residues.

This clone appeared once. V and J are TRBV5-1 and TRBJ1-2; D not resolved. Germline V lookup: CDR1 SGHRS, CDR2 YFSETQ. This CDR3 region has 13 residues. V was clipped by 4 bases and J by 1 base, with 8 bases between them. The CDR3: CASSPDHNYGYTF. As DNA, the CDR3 is TGCGCCAGCAGCCCGGACCATAACTATGGCTACACCTTC.

This sequence joins TRBV7-6 and TRBJ2-5; 9 bases fit TRBD1. The length of the CDR3 is 15 residues. V trimming: 6 bases; J trimming: 2 bases; junction bases outside the gene matches: 7. Germline lookup yields CDR1 SGHVS and CDR2 FNYEAQ. The CDR3 protein is CASSPGTGRQETQYF. The CDR3 region has the DNA TGTGCCAGCAGTCCCGGGACAGGGAGACAAGAGACCCAGTACTTC.

This rearrangement joins TRBV10-1 to TRBJ2-3; D assignment may be TRBD1 or TRBD2 (6 bases each). The CDR3 is 15 residues long. Germline-derived CDR1 and CDR2 are WNHNN and SYGVQD (reference sequence). V shed 3 bases and J shed 4 bases, with 14 bases lying between them. The CDR3 loop reads CASSEARGGSDTQYF. The CDR3, as DNA: TGCGCCAGCAGTGAAGCCCGAGGGGGGTCAGATACGCAGTATTTT.

This chain links TRBV7-2 with TRBJ2-3; D gene ambiguous. The CDR3 loop spans 14 amino acids. Trimming cost V 0 bases and J 2 bases, with 6 bases left between them. Per the germline V gene, CDR1 is SGHTA and CDR2 is FQGNSA. CDR3 loop: CTSSLAQYTDTQYF. As DNA, the CDR3 is TGTACCAGCAGCTTAGCACAGTACACAGATACGCAGTATTTT.

In this sample, this clone turned up once. The genes are TRBV4-3 and TRBJ2-3; 16 bases align to TRBD2. J was trimmed by 4 bases and V by 3 bases; bases with no gene match: 4. There are 17 residues in the CDR3. Germline V gene sequence: CDR1 LGHNA, CDR2 YSLEER. The CDR3 nucleotides read TGCGCCAGCAGCCAGGGGACTAGCGGGAGGGCGTCAGATACGCAGTATTTT. Its protein product is CASSQGTSGRASDTQYF.

CDR3: CASSSTVSSYNEQFF. DNA of the CDR3: TGCGCCAGCAGCTCGACGGTCAGCAGCTACAATGAGCAGTTCTTC. The rearrangement links TRBV5-1 to TRBJ2-1; the D is unclear. From germline, CDR1 is SGHRS and CDR2 YFSETQ. This CDR3 has 15 amino acids. V lost 3 bases, J lost 3 bases, and 13 bases lay in between.

The chain has TRBV28 and TRBJ2-7, with a tentative D call TRBD2 (7 bases). Germline loops: CDR1 MDHEN, CDR2 SYDVKM. CDR3 length: 15 amino acids. V gave up 4 bases and J gave up 1 base, with 14 bases separating them. The CDR3 DNA is TGTGCCAGCAGTTCTTGGGGAGGGGGGTCCTACGAGCAGTACTTC. This sequence encodes CASSSWGGGSYEQYF.

This chain links TRBV28 with TRBJ1-2; D ambiguous. The CDR3 has 13 amino acids. The V end was cut by 5 bases, the J end by 6 bases, with 13 bases between. Germline assignment: CDR1 MDHEN and CDR2 SYDVKM. In nucleotides, the CDR3 is TGTGCCAGCAGTCCCGGGTTTTTGGATGGCTACACCTTC. It translates to CASSPGFLDGYTF.

V usage is TRBV6-5 and J usage is TRBJ1-3, with D perhaps TRBD1 (5 bases). There are 14 residues in the CDR3. Germline V gene lookup returns CDR1 MNHEY and CDR2 SVGAGI. V was cut by 6 bases and J by 4 bases, with 13 bases left in between. CDR3 nucleotide sequence: TGTGCCAGCAGCCGAGGGGTCCCGGGAAACACCATATATTTT. Translating it yields CASSRGVPGNTIYF.

The V gene is TRBV9, the J gene TRBJ2-3, with D unresolved. The CDR3 has 15 residues. Germline V gene sequence: CDR1 SGDLS, CDR2 YYNGEE. Between the trimmed V and J ends, which lost 2 bases and 0 bases, there was a span of 10 bases. CDR3 residues: CASSVSSPSTDTQYF. CDR3 nucleotides: TGTGCCAGCAGCGTTTCAAGTCCTAGCACAGATACGCAGTATTTT.

V usage is TRBV5-1 and J usage is TRBJ2-7; D tentatively reads TRBD1 or TRBD2 (5 bases each). Germline CDR1 is SGHRS and CDR2 is YFSETQ. The CDR3 loop spans 14 amino acids. Between the trimmed V and J ends, which lost 0 bases and 5 bases, there was a span of 12 bases. CDR3 loop: CASSLAGTEDEQYF. The DNA for the CDR3 is TGCGCCAGCAGCTTGGCCGGGACGGAGGACGAGCAGTACTTC.

The chain recombines TRBV9 with TRBJ2-1; 10 bases are a match to TRBD2. The germline V gene has CDR1 SGDLS and CDR2 YYNGEE. The CDR3 spans 16 residues. Trimming took 1 base from V and 3 from J; bases not matched to a gene: 4. This CDR3 is CASSVTGTSDYNEQFF. The CDR3 DNA sequence: TGTGCCAGCAGCGTAACCGGGACTAGCGACTACAATGAGCAGTTCTTC.

DNA for the CDR3: TGTGCCAGCATGTGGGGCGGCGGCGTAGAGACCCAGTACTTC. It encodes CASMWGGGVETQYF. The V and J genes are TRBV6-1 and TRBJ2-5; D might be TRBD1 (5 bases). V shed 7 bases and J shed 4 bases, with 16 bases lying between them. Looked up from germline, CDR1 is MNHNS and CDR2 is SASEGT. CDR3 length: 14 amino acids.

This CDR3 is CATSREDTNQPQHF. Written as DNA, the CDR3 is TGTGCCACCAGCAGGGAGGACACCAATCAGCCCCAGCATTTT. The J gene is TRBJ1-5, the V gene TRBV15; tentative D call: TRBD1 (5 bases). The CDR3 loop spans 14 amino acids. Trimming removed 3 bases at V and 3 bases at J, with 9 bases between. Germline V gene lookup returns CDR1 LNHNV and CDR2 YYDKDF (reference sequence).

The V call is TRBV28, the J call TRBJ1-4; no definite D call. This CDR3 contains 14 residues. Germline lookup yields CDR1 MDHEN and CDR2 SYDVKM. Trimming removed 4 bases from V and 3 bases from J, with 9 bases in between. CDR3 coding DNA: TGTGCCAGCAGTTCGACGGACTCTAATGAAAAACTGTTTTTT. Translation: CASSSTDSNEKLFF.

V usage is TRBV5-1 and J usage is TRBJ2-3, with TRBD1 matching over 9 bases. Germline V lookup: CDR1 SGHRS, CDR2 YFSETQ. V dropped 2 bases and J dropped 2; count of bases not matched to a gene: 6. The CDR3 loop spans 16 amino acids. The CDR3 DNA sequence: TGCGCCAGCAGCTTCGGACAGGGGCTAAACACAGATACGCAGTATTTT. Protein: CASSFGQGLNTDTQYF.